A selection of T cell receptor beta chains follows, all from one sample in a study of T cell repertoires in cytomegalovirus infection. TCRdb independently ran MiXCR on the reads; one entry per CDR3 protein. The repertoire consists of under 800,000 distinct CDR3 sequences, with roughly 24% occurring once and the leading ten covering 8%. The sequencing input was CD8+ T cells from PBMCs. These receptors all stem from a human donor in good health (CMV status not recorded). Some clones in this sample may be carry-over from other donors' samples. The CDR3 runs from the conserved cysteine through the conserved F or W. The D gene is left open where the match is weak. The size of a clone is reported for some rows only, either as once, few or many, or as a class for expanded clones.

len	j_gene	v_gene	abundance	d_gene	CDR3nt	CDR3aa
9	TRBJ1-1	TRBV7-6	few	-	TGTGCCAGCAGCTTAGAACAAGGGTTT	CASSLEQGF
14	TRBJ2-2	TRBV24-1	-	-	TGTGCCACCAGCGATGGGGGGATAGACGGGGAGCTGTTTTTT	CATSDGGIDGELFF
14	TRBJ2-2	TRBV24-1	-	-	TGTGCCACCAGTGATCCCTTGGACACCGGGGAGCTGTTTTTT	CATSDPLDTGELFF
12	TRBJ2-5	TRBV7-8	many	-	TGTGCCAGCAGCTCGAAGCCTATAGACCAGTACTTC	CASSSKPIDQYF
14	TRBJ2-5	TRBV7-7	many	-	TGTGCTAGCAGCTTAGAATCCAGGGTCGAGACCCAGTACTTC	CASSLESRVETQYF
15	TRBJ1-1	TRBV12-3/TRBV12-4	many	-	TGTGCCAGCAGTTACACCGAGCGGGGGAACACTGAAGCTTTCTTT	CASSYTERGNTEAFF
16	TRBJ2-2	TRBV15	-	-	TGTGCCACCAGCAGAGGGGTACAGAAACTCACCGGGGAGCTGTTTTTT	CATSRGVQKLTGELFF
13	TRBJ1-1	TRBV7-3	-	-	TGTGCCAGCAGTTTGGCACACCACACTGAAGCTTTCTTT	CASSLAHHTEAFF
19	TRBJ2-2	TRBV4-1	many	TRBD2	TGCGCCAGCAGCCAAGCGGCTAGCGGGGGGGCCAGGGAAACCGGGGAGCTGTTTTTT	CASSQAASGGARETGELFF
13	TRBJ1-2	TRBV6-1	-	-	TGTGCCAACAGTAGAGCGAGGGAAGTTCGCTACACCTTC	CANSRAREVRYTF
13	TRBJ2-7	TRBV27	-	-	TGTGCCAACAGTTCGACCGGACCCTACGAGCAGTACTTC	CANSSTGPYEQYF
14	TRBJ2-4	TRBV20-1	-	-	TGCAGTGCTAGACCAAAACTAGCCAAAAACATTCAGTACTTC	CSARPKLAKNIQYF
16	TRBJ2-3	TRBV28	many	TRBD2	TGTGCCAGCAGGGTAGGACTAGCGTTAGGCACAGATACGCAGTATTTT	CASRVGLALGTDTQYF
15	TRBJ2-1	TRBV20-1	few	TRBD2	TGCAGTGCTTCCGTGACTAGCGCCATTAGGGATGAGCAGTTCTTC	CSASVTSAIRDEQFF
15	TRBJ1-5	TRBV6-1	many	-	TGTGCCAGCAGTGAAGTAAGGAATAGCAATCAGCCCCAGCATTTT	CASSEVRNSNQPQHF
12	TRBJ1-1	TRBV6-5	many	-	TGTGCCAGCAGTTACCAGGGATACGAAGCTTTCTTT	CASSYQGYEAFF
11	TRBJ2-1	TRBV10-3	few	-	TGTGCCATCAATGGAGTGAATGAGCAGTTCTTC	CAINGVNEQFF
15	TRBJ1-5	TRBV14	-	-	TGTGCCAGCAGCCAAGGCGGTTATAGCAATCAGCCCCAGCATTTT	CASSQGGYSNQPQHF
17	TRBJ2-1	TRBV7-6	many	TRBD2	TGTGCCAGCAGCTTACCCGGACGGGGGGGATCCTACAATGAGCAGTTCTTC	CASSLPGRGGSYNEQFF
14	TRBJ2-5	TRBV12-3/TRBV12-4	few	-	TGTGCCAGCAACCCCACCGCGGGTGTAGAGACCCAGTACTTC	CASNPTAGVETQYF
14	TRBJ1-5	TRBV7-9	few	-	TGTGCCAGCAGCCCGGGGGAGGGAGAGCAGCCCCAGCATTTT	CASSPGEGEQPQHF
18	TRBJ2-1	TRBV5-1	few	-	TGCGCCAGCAGCTTGGGCGGGTCCTTACTACCTACCTACAATGAGCAGTTCTTC	CASSLGGSLLPTYNEQFF
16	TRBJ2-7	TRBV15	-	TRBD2	TGTGCCACCAGCAGAGATCGGGAGGGAGCTTTGTACGAGCAGTACTTC	CATSRDREGALYEQYF
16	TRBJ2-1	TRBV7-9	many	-	TGTGCCAGCAGCGCCAAAGTAGGGTTTTCCTACAATGAGCAGTTCTTC	CASSAKVGFSYNEQFF
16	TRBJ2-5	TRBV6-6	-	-	TGTGCCAGCAGTTACCTTCCGACACCCGACCAAGAGACCCAGTACTTC	CASSYLPTPDQETQYF
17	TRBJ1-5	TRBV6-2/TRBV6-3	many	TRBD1	TGTGCCAGCAGTTACTTCCAAACAGGGGGATGGAATCAGCCCCAGCATTTT	CASSYFQTGGWNQPQHF
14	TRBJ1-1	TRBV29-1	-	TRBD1	TGCAGCGCCTGGGAAGGACAGGGAGAAAGGAGGGCTTTCTTT	CSAWEGQGERRAFF